The 19 T cell receptor beta chains presented below share a single source sample, sequenced in a study of identical twins. TCRdb passed the 5' RACE reads through MiXCR, listing each CDR3 protein once. The sample comprises about 460,000 distinct CDR3 sequences, more than 13% of which are singletons, and around 0.52% rests with the top ten. Another study also made use of these data, one on yellow fever vaccine responses in identical twins.

Sequenced: CD4+ T cells sorted from blood. The receptors stem from a young woman in good health.

This clonotype was observed at least ten times. This sequence joins TRBV7-2 and TRBJ2-2, with TRBD2 matching 14 bases. CDR1 SGHTA and CDR2 FQGNSA come from the germline V gene. V was pared by 4 bases and J by 7 bases, with 5 bases of the junction left unmatched. The CDR3 totals 16 residues. The CDR3 spells CASSSGLAGALGELFF. The CDR3 DNA reads TGTGCCAGCAGCTCGGGACTAGCGGGAGCTCTCGGGGAGCTGTTTTTT.

This sequence joins TRBV2 and TRBJ1-5, with D unclear. The germline CDR1 and CDR2 sequences are SNHLY and FYNNEI. This CDR3 spans 13 amino acids. With 1 base removed from V and 6 bases from J, the gap between germline ends came to 7 bases. The CDR3 DNA follows: TGTGCCAGCAGTGAAGGTCAGGTTCAGCCCCAGCATTTT. It specifies CASSEGQVQPQHF.

This clonotype was seen repeatedly, ten times or more. This chain joins TRBV24-1 and TRBJ2-1; 8 nucleotides line up with TRBD2. The CDR3 extends over 15 amino acids. Looked up from germline, CDR1 is KGHDR and CDR2 is SFDVKD. Trimming at V came to 7 bases and at J to 4 bases, leaving 8 bases not matched to a gene. CDR3 sequence: CATRGSGGHYNEQFF. The CDR3 nucleotides read TGTGCCACCAGGGGGTCGGGGGGGCATTACAATGAGCAGTTCTTC.

This clonotype has more than one count but fewer than ten. V is TRBV20-1 and J is TRBJ2-7, with 9 positions matching TRBD1. Germline V gives CDR1 DFQATT, CDR2 SNEGSKA (reference sequence). After removal of 4 bases from V and 1 base from J, the junction contained 2 bases not matched to a gene. This CDR3 is 13 amino acids long. CDR3 residues: CSAMGTGSYEQYF. In nucleotides, the CDR3 is TGCAGTGCTATGGGGACAGGGTCCTACGAGCAGTACTTC.

This clonotype appeared once. The rearrangement joins TRBV2 to TRBJ1-5; D not resolved. V lost 4 bases to trimming and J lost 7 bases, with 11 bases between them. The CDR3 runs to 13 residues. CDR1 is SNHLY, CDR2 FYNNEI, per germline. As DNA, the CDR3 is TGTGCCAGCAGTGTCGCCGTACAGCAGCCCCAGCATTTT. It codes for CASSVAVQQPQHF.

This clonotype occurred a few times. The chain recombines TRBV12-3 or TRBV12-4 with TRBJ2-7, with D perhaps TRBD1 (6 bases). The CDR3 is 13 amino acids. With 8 bases removed from V and 3 bases from J, the gap between germline ends came to 14 bases. CDR3 bases: TGTGCCAGCGCCCAAACAGGGTACTACGAGCAGTACTTC. Its protein is CASAQTGYYEQYF.

This clonotype was observed a few times. The CDR3 DNA reads TGTGCCAGCAGCCAACTTTTTAGCGGGAGAGGGACCTACGAGCAGTACTTC. It yields the protein CASSQLFSGRGTYEQYF. The V and J genes are TRBV4-2 and TRBJ2-7; 9 nucleotides agree with TRBD2. CDR1 and CDR2 (germline): LGHNA, YNFKEQ. Trimming took 2 bases from V and 2 from J; bases not matched to a gene: 10. The CDR3 sequence is 17 residues long.

V gene TRBV29-1 combines with J gene TRBJ1-1, with D tentatively TRBD1 (5 bases). V lost 6 bases to trimming and J lost 6 bases, with 17 bases between them. Germline V gene sequence: CDR1 SQVTM, CDR2 ANQGSEA. This CDR3 is 13 amino acids long. CDR3 residues: CSVRQSPQPEAFF. CDR3 DNA sequence: TGCAGCGTACGACAGTCACCACAACCTGAAGCTTTCTTT.

V and J are TRBV5-1 and TRBJ2-7; a possible D gene is TRBD1 (5 bases). Trimming pared 0 bases from V and 3 bases from J, leaving 13 bases between. CDR1 SGHRS and CDR2 YFSETQ come from the germline V gene. This CDR3 is built from 15 residues. The CDR3 loop reads CASSLVAGLGYEQYF. CDR3 nucleotides: TGCGCCAGCAGCTTGGTGGCAGGGCTAGGCTACGAGCAGTACTTC.

The table lists this clonotype with a few counts. The chain employs TRBV5-1 and TRBJ1-5; TRBD1 matches at 7 bases. With 2 bases clipped from V and 9 bases from J, the junction kept 5 bases outside the gene matches. The CDR3 contains 13 residues. Germline CDR1 reads SGHRS; CDR2 reads YFSETQ. CDR3 amino acids: CASSLTGDSPQHF. In nucleotides, the CDR3 is TGCGCCAGCAGCTTAACAGGGGATTCGCCCCAGCATTTT.

The chain is built from TRBV20-1 and TRBJ2-7; 12 nucleotides agree with TRBD2. This CDR3 is built from 13 residues. Unmatched junction bases numbered 4, after V lost 6 bases and J lost 4 bases. Germline CDR1 is DFQATT and CDR2 is SNEGSKA (reference sequence). The CDR3 DNA sequence: TGCAGTGCGCCTACTAGCGGGAGGTACGAGCAGTACTTC. Protein product: CSAPTSGRYEQYF.

The chain combines TRBV29-1 with TRBJ1-2; D unclear. V lost 4 bases and J lost 8, with 17 bases in between. The CDR3 consists of 13 residues. Germline V gene data show CDR1 as SQVTM and CDR2 as ANQGSEA. The CDR3 loop reads CSVAHSAFIGYTF. The CDR3 coding sequence is TGCAGCGTTGCGCACAGCGCGTTTATAGGCTACACCTTC.

The gene calls are TRBV5-4 and TRBJ2-1; TRBD2 might be the D (7 bases). Trimming removed 2 bases from V and 3 bases from J, with 21 bases in between. The CDR3 is made up of 18 amino acids. Germline CDR1 and CDR2: SGHNT and YYREEE (reference sequence). The CDR3 reads CASSLLRQAGVFYNEQFF. The CDR3 DNA follows: TGTGCCAGCAGCTTATTAAGACAGGCGGGGGTTTTCTACAATGAGCAGTTCTTC.

Many counts were recorded for this clonotype. The chain is built from TRBV14 and TRBJ2-7; 14 bases are shared with TRBD2. Germline V gene sequence: CDR1 SGHDN, CDR2 FVKESK. The CDR3 has 20 residues. V lost 4 bases to trimming and J lost 4 bases; unmatched junction nucleotides: 18. The CDR3 spells CASSLSPGLAGVFSIYEQYF. CDR3 DNA: TGTGCCAGCAGCCTTTCTCCGGGACTAGCGGGAGTCTTCAGCATTTACGAGCAGTACTTC.

This clonotype was counted at least ten times. This chain joins TRBV3-1 and TRBJ1-2; the D gene is possibly TRBD1 (5 bases). V dropped 4 bases and J dropped 0 bases, with 9 bases sitting between them. Per germline, CDR1 LGHDT and CDR2 YNNKEL (reference sequence). This CDR3 is 14 amino acids long. CDR3 in DNA: TGTGCCAGCAGCCCCCAGGGCTCTAACTATGGCTACACCTTC. Its translation is CASSPQGSNYGYTF.

This clonotype was seen more than once but under ten times. The J gene is TRBJ2-1, the V gene TRBV14, with D perhaps given as TRBD1 or TRBD2 (5 bases each). Trimming removed 1 base from V and 9 bases from J, with 25 bases in between. The CDR3 is 18 amino acids. In germline, CDR1 is SGHDN, CDR2 FVKESK. CDR3 coding DNA: TGTGCCAGCAGCCAAGTCCAAGTCGGTCCGGGGCTTCGGGGTGAGCAGTTCTTC. It yields the protein CASSQVQVGPGLRGEQFF. Full variable domain (missing parts from reference TRBV14 and TRBJ2-1): EAGVTQFPSHSVIEKGQTVTLRCDPISGHDNLYWYRRVMGKEIKFLLHFVKESKQDESGMPNNRFLAERTGGTYSTLKVQPAELEDSGVYFCASSQVQVGPGLRGEQFFGPGTRLTVL.

This clonotype was seen repeatedly, ten times or more. The V call is TRBV28, the J call TRBJ1-2; TRBD1 might be the D (6 bases). Germline values: CDR1 MDHEN, CDR2 SYDVKM. The CDR3 length is 15 residues. V shed 5 bases and J shed 2 bases, with 15 bases lying between them. In nucleotides, the CDR3 is TGTGCCAGCAGTCCCGGGGACAATCCCAACTATGGCTACACCTTC. This codes for CASSPGDNPNYGYTF.

CDR3 sequence reads: CASSFAAGLTDTQYF. The CDR3 nucleotides are TGTGCCAGCAGTTTTGCAGCGGGACTCACAGATACGCAGTATTTT. The chain is built from TRBV12-3 or TRBV12-4 and TRBJ2-3, with 7 bases identical to TRBD2. The CDR3 is 15 amino acids. V lost 3 bases and J lost 2; bases outside the gene matches: 5.

CDR3 sequence: CASSDSGQGNNEKLFF. In DNA, the CDR3 is TGTGCCAGCAGTGATTCCGGACAGGGGAATAATGAAAAACTGTTTTTT. The chain is built from TRBV25-1 and TRBJ1-4, with TRBD1 identical over 9 bases. The CDR3 spans 16 residues. Unmatched junction bases numbered 6, after V lost 3 bases and J lost 4 bases. Germline values: CDR1 MGHDK, CDR2 SYGVNS. Full variable domain (missing parts from reference TRBV25-1 and TRBJ1-4): EADIYQTPRYLVIGTGKKITLECSQTMGHDKMYWYQQDPGMELHLIHYSYGVNSTEKGDLSSESTVSRIRTEHFPLTLESARPSHTSQYLCASSDSGQGNNEKLFFGSGTQLSVL.